These T cell receptor beta chains were read from a single sample in a study of persistence of HIV-infected CD4 T cells. Their specific antigens are unknown. Repertoires were generated with immunoSEQ multiplex PCR, while TCRdb's copy carries only in-frame clones and drops some. The sample lists roughly 43,000 clones, 70% to 90% occurring once. This material consisted of CD4+ T cells sorted from PBMCs after approximately 20-hour stimulation, taken from a patient who received antiretroviral therapy. The receptors were gathered from an adult man with HIV who was CMV-seropositive. CDR3s include the opening cysteine and the closing phenylalanine or tryptophan. The order of the fields is D gene, clone size, J gene, V gene, CDR3 protein, CDR3 DNA. D genes are given only for firm matches. Rows give clone size only sometimes, using once, few, many, or a class for an expanded clone.

>.|.|TRBJ1-1|TRBV6-5
CASTRTENTEAFF
TGTGCCAGCACGCGTACCGAGAACACTGAAGCTTTCTTT
>.|once|TRBJ2-1|TRBV4-2
CASSQASPIGNEQFF
TGTGCCAGCAGCCAAGCTTCCCCAATAGGCAATGAGCAGTTCTTC
>.|.|TRBJ1-6|TRBV13
CASSLGGNRNSPLHF
TGTGCCAGCAGCTTAGGTGGGAATAGAAATTCACCCCTCCACTTT
>TRBD1|.|TRBJ2-7|TRBV5-1
CASSLATGTATYEQYF
TGCGCCAGCAGCTTGGCCACCGGGACAGCGACCTACGAGCAGTACTTC
>.|once|TRBJ1-6|TRBV3-1/TRBV3-2
CASSQGTASSYNSPLHF
TGTGCCAGCAGCCAAGGGACGGCGAGCTCCTATAATTCACCCCTCCACTTT
>.|few|TRBJ1-2|TRBV3-1/TRBV3-2
CASSQNGNYGYTF
TGTGCCAGCAGCCAAAACGGGAACTATGGCTACACCTTC
>.|.|TRBJ2-2|TRBV5-1
CASARDSSTGELFF
TGCGCCAGCGCTAGGGACTCCTCCACCGGGGAGCTGTTTTTT
>.|.|TRBJ2-3|TRBV24-1
CATSGWGPTDTQYF
TGTGCCACCAGTGGGTGGGGCCCCACAGATACGCAGTATTTT
>.|.|TRBJ1-6|TRBV18
CASSPQSAGDRSPLHF
TGTGCCAGCTCACCACAATCCGCCGGGGATCGGTCACCCCTCCACTTT
>.|few|TRBJ1-1|TRBV5-1
CASSLYVGNTEAFF
TGCGCCAGCAGCTTGTACGTCGGAAACACTGAAGCTTTCTTT